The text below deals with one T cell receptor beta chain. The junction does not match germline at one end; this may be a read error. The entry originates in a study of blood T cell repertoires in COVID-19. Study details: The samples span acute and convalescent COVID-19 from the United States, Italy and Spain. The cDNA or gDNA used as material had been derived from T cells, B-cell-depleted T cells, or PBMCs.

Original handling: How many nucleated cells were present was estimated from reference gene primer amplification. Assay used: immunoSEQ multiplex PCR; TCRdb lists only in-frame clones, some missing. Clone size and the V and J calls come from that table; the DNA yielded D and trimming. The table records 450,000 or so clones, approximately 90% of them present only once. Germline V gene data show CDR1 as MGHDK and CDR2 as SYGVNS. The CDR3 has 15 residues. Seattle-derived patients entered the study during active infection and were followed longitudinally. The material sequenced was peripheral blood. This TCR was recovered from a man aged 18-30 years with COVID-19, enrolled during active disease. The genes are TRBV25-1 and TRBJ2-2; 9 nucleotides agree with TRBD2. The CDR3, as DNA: TGTGCCAGGAGTGACACTAGCGGGTGTACCGGGGAGCTGTTTTTT. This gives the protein CARSDTSGCTGELFF.